A single sample is the source of the 27 T cell receptor beta chains below, sequenced in a study of chemoradiotherapy in HPV16-positive cancers. This table comes from immunoSEQ multiplex PCR, and its TCRdb copy is limited to in-frame clones, with some not included. The sample records some 1,700 clones, around four fifths being singletons. Source: tumor tissue, taken from a patient who underwent chemoradiotherapy. The origin of the receptors is a human donor with HPV-associated anogenital cancer.

The genes are TRBV19 and TRBJ1-5, with TRBD1 matching over 8 bases. The CDR3 covers 14 residues. Trimming cost V 5 bases and J 6 bases; bases outside gene matches: 6. CDR1 is LNHDA and CDR2 is SQIVND in the germline V gene (reference sequence). Here the CDR3 reads CASSPDRGRQPQHF. CDR3 DNA: TGTGCCAGTAGTCCCGACAGGGGACGTCAGCCCCAGCATTTT.

The chain uses TRBV5-1 and TRBJ1-4; tentative D call: TRBD1 (5 bases). The CDR3 sequence is 15 residues long. CDR1 is SGHRS, CDR2 YFSETQ, per germline. V shed 3 bases and J shed 0 bases, with 9 bases lying between them. The CDR3, as DNA: TGCGCCAGCAGCTCCGCAGGGTCAACTAATGAAAAACTGTTTTTT. Its translation is CASSSAGSTNEKLFF. The variable domain in full, with the rest retrieved from reference TRBV5-1 and TRBJ1-4, is KAGVTQTPRYLIKTRGQQVTLSCSPISGHRSVSWYQQTPGQGLQFLFEYFSETQRNKGNFPGRFSGRQFSNSRSEMNVSTLELGDSALYLCASSSAGSTNEKLFFGSGTQLSVL.

This chain joins TRBV30 and TRBJ2-3; 12 bases match TRBD2. The CDR3 length is 12 residues. V was pared by 6 bases and J by 8 bases, with 3 bases of the junction left unmatched. In germline, CDR1 is GTSNPN, CDR2 SVGIG (reference sequence). CDR3 nucleotides: TGTGCCTGTCTAGCGGGGGGGGGTACGCAGTATTTT. Protein sequence: CACLAGGGTQYF.

The chain links TRBV2 to TRBJ2-5; no reliable D call. Germline CDR1 SNHLY, CDR2 FYNNEI. The V end lost 5 bases, the J end lost 5 bases, and 15 bases lay between the germline ends. The CDR3 loop spans 14 amino acids. This CDR3 is CASSYRALGETQYF. CDR3 nucleotide sequence: TGTGCCAGCAGTTATAGGGCCCTCGGGGAGACCCAGTACTTC.

V usage is TRBV7-9 and J usage is TRBJ1-1, with D perhaps TRBD1 (6 bases). The length of the CDR3 is 14 residues. Trimming removed 1 base from V and 6 bases from J, with 12 bases in between. The germline gives CDR1 SEHNR, CDR2 FQNEAQ (reference sequence). The CDR3 coding sequence is TGTGCCAGCAGCTTAGAGGGGGACGGCCCTGAAGCTTTCTTT. Amino acids: CASSLEGDGPEAFF.

Here the CDR3 DNA reads TGTGCCAGCAGCTCAGGGGGCTCCTACAATGAGCAGTTCTTC. Amino acids: CASSSGGSYNEQFF. V usage is TRBV13 and J usage is TRBJ2-1, with TRBD1 matching over 7 bases. Per the germline V gene, CDR1 is PRHDT and CDR2 is FYEKMQ (reference sequence). J gave up 0 bases and V 4 bases, and 0 bases lay outside the gene matches. This CDR3 comprises 14 residues.

In this sample, this clone turned up a few times. This chain connects TRBV7-9 to TRBJ2-7, with TRBD1 matching 7 bases. This CDR3 is 13 amino acids long. V dropped 5 bases and J dropped 3; count of bases not matched to a gene: 4. Germline V lookup: CDR1 SEHNR, CDR2 FQNEAQ (reference sequence). The CDR3, as DNA: TGTGCCAGCAGCCCCGGGACAGTCTACGAGCAGTACTTC. It encodes CASSPGTVYEQYF.

This clone was picked up a small number of times. The gene calls are TRBV30 and TRBJ1-2, with D unresolved. CDR3 length equals 12 residues. Germline V gene sequence: CDR1 GTSNPN, CDR2 SVGIG (reference sequence). V lost 7 bases and J lost 5, with 14 bases in between. CDR3 coding DNA: TGTGCCTTTCAGCCCCTGGGATATGGCTACACCTTC. Translated: CAFQPLGYGYTF.

The genes are TRBV30 and TRBJ2-3; D gene ambiguous. Germline V gives CDR1 GTSNPN, CDR2 SVGIG (reference sequence). Trimming took off 4 bases at V and 2 bases at J, with 10 bases between the two ends. CDR3 length equals 13 residues. CDR3 DNA: TGTGCCTGGAAATTCGTGCTCACAGATACGCAGTATTTT. Translation: CAWKFVLTDTQYF.

V and J are TRBV6-6 and TRBJ2-7, with no clear D. V was cut by 5 bases and J by 3 bases, with 11 bases left in between. Germline V gives CDR1 MNHNY, CDR2 SVGAGI (reference sequence). The CDR3 consists of 13 residues. CDR3 DNA: TGTGCCAGCAGTCCCAGGCTATTCTACGAGCAGTACTTC. As protein: CASSPRLFYEQYF.

The gene calls are TRBV2 and TRBJ2-1, with D perhaps TRBD1 or TRBD2 (5 bases each). With 0 bases removed from V and 5 bases from J, the gap between germline ends came to 8 bases. Germline assignment: CDR1 SNHLY and CDR2 FYNNEI. This CDR3 contains 14 residues. The chain's CDR3 is CASSEALGDNEQFF. CDR3 nucleotides: TGTGCCAGCAGTGAAGCGCTGGGGGACAATGAGCAGTTCTTC. The complete variable domain, with remaining parts taken from reference TRBV2 and TRBJ2-1, reads EPEVTQTPSHQVTQMGQEVILRCVPISNHLYFYWYRQILGQKVEFLVSFYNNEISEKSEIFDDQFSVERPDGSNFTLKIRSTKLEDSAMYFCASSEALGDNEQFFGPGTRLTVL.

This clone came up a few times. The chain links TRBV18 to TRBJ1-6; TRBD1 matches 9 bases. The CDR3 contains 15 residues. The germline V gene has CDR1 KGHSH and CDR2 LQKENI. Trimming took 0 bases from V and 10 from J; bases not matched to a gene: 4. CDR3: CASSPPGTGISPLHF. DNA of the CDR3: TGTGCCAGCTCACCACCGGGGACAGGGATATCACCCCTCCACTTT.

The gene calls are TRBV7-2 and TRBJ1-5, with 9 bases aligning to TRBD1. Germline V gene lookup returns CDR1 SGHTA and CDR2 FQGNSA. The trim removed 1 base at V and 3 bases at J, leaving 7 bases unmatched. The CDR3 has 17 residues. The CDR3 nucleotides read TGTGCCAGCAGCTTAGTAGGGACAGGGAGCAACAATCAGCCCCAGCATTTT. Translating it yields CASSLVGTGSNNQPQHF.

This clone was found once. The chain combines TRBV4-2 with TRBJ1-4, with 9 nucleotides matching TRBD1. CDR3 length: 15 residues. CDR1 and CDR2 (germline): LGHNA, YNFKEQ. The V segment lost 1 base and the J segment 6 bases; nucleotides outside the gene matches: 3. Here the CDR3 reads CASSQVRDRDEKLFF. The CDR3 region has the DNA TGTGCCAGCAGCCAAGTCCGGGACAGGGATGAAAAACTGTTTTTT.

V usage is TRBV5-1 and J usage is TRBJ2-1, with 10 positions matching TRBD1. Germline lookup yields CDR1 SGHRS and CDR2 YFSETQ. V gave up 5 bases and J gave up 9 bases; unmatched junction bases: 11. This CDR3 spans 15 amino acids. The CDR3 region has the DNA TGCGCCAGCAGGATTCGCGGGACAGGGGAAGGTGAGCAGTTCTTC. This gives the protein CASRIRGTGEGEQFF. Combining the CDR3 with reference TRBV5-1 and TRBJ2-1 gives the whole variable domain KAGVTQTPRYLIKTRGQQVTLSCSPISGHRSVSWYQQTPGQGLQFLFEYFSETQRNKGNFPGRFSGRQFSNSRSEMNVSTLELGDSALYLCASRIRGTGEGEQFFGPGTRLTVL.

This clone was detected once. The V call is TRBV28, the J call TRBJ2-1, with 8 bases matching TRBD1. The germline CDR1 and CDR2 sequences are MDHEN and SYDVKM. The V gene end was trimmed by 6 bases and the J gene end by 3 bases; junction bases not matched to a gene: 13. There are 17 residues in the CDR3. CDR3 region: CASSPMGAGGFYNEQFF. The DNA of the CDR3 is TGTGCCAGCAGCCCCATGGGGGCAGGGGGCTTCTACAATGAGCAGTTCTTC.

This clone occurred a few times. J is TRBJ1-2 and V is TRBV6-1, with D unresolved. CDR1 MNHNS and CDR2 SASEGT come from the germline V gene. The CDR3 runs 14 residues. With 2 bases removed from V and 4 bases from J, the gap between germline ends came to 11 bases. The CDR3 DNA reads TGTGCCAGCAGTGAAATTCGAGGACCCTATGGCTACACCTTC. It yields the protein CASSEIRGPYGYTF.

The chain is built from TRBV6-5 and TRBJ1-3, with D perhaps TRBD1 (5 bases). The CDR3 is 13 residues long. Germline CDR1 is MNHEY and CDR2 is SVGAGI. V lost 4 bases to trimming and J lost 8 bases, with 12 bases between them. The CDR3 reads CASSFKLGDTIYF. CDR3 nucleotides: TGTGCCAGCAGTTTTAAACTAGGGGACACCATATATTTT.

Concerning this clone: The conserved phenylalanine or tryptophan is not found at the CDR3 terminus, so this likely reflects a read error. The limits of the CDR3 on the DNA are not certain, so only TCRdb's listed CDR3 is given. The chain has TRBV15 and TRBJ2-4. Counting both end residues, the CDR3 totals 9 amino acids. Germline assignment: CDR1 LNHNV and CDR2 YYDKDF (reference sequence). CDR3 loop: CATIPSWWT.

The chain recombines TRBV25-1 with TRBJ1-2, with D hard to call. Germline CDR1 is MGHDK and CDR2 is SYGVNS. This CDR3 is 11 amino acids long. The ends were cut back, 4 bases at V and 4 bases at J, with 4 bases in the middle. CDR3 coding DNA: TGTGCCAGCAGTGTTGGCTATGGCTACACCTTC. Translating gives CASSVGYGYTF.

The V gene is TRBV5-1, the J gene TRBJ1-4; 7 bases agree with TRBD1. After removal of 4 bases from V and 3 bases from J, the junction contained 6 bases not matched to a gene. Germline V gives CDR1 SGHRS, CDR2 YFSETQ. The length of the CDR3 is 15 residues. The DNA for the CDR3 is TGCGCCAGCAGCCCAGGGGACAGAGCTAATGAAAAACTGTTTTTT. Protein sequence: CASSPGDRANEKLFF.

V is TRBV6-1 and J is TRBJ2-5; 8 bases are shared with TRBD2. Trimming took 5 bases from V and 4 from J; bases not matched to a gene: 9. There are 15 residues in the CDR3. The germline V gene has CDR1 MNHNS and CDR2 SASEGT. Here the CDR3 reads CASSLDLAGGETQYF. The CDR3 nucleotides are TGTGCCAGCAGTTTAGATCTAGCGGGCGGAGAGACCCAGTACTTC.

The rearrangement uses TRBV30 and TRBJ2-5; TRBD1 or TRBD2 may be the D gene (5 bases each). The CDR3 is 13 amino acids. Germline CDR1 and CDR2: GTSNPN and SVGIG (reference sequence). Trimming left V 5 bases short and J 1 base short, with 11 bases between. The CDR3 coding sequence is TGTGCCTGGGACTTGAGGGGCCAAGAGACCCAGTACTTC. Translating it yields CAWDLRGQETQYF. The complete variable domain, with remaining parts taken from reference TRBV30 and TRBJ2-5, reads SQTIHQWPATLVQPVGSPLSLECTVEGTSNPNLYWYRQAAGRGLQLLFYSVGIGQISSEVPQNLSASRPQDRQFILSSKKLLLSDSGFYLCAWDLRGQETQYFGPGTRLLVL.

The rearrangement uses TRBV9 and TRBJ2-5; either TRBD1 or TRBD2 may supply D (5 bases each). The germline V gene has CDR1 SGDLS and CDR2 YYNGEE. The CDR3 is 15 amino acids. Deletions cut 0 bases from V and 2 bases from J, with 11 bases between. As DNA, the CDR3 is TGTGCCAGCAGCGTAGGTCTGGGGGAACAAGAGACCCAGTACTTC. It codes for CASSVGLGEQETQYF.

This clone was seen just once. The V gene is TRBV9, the J gene TRBJ2-1, with a possible D match to TRBD2 (6 bases). This CDR3 is built from 15 residues. V shed 4 bases and J shed 4 bases, with 15 bases lying between them. Germline V CDR1 and CDR2: SGDLS, YYNGEE. The CDR3 sequence is CASSLGLLPYNEQFF. The CDR3 DNA sequence: TGTGCCAGCAGCCTCGGACTACTACCATACAATGAGCAGTTCTTC.

The gene calls are TRBV7-3 and TRBJ1-1; no clear D. This CDR3 has 14 amino acids. The germline V and J ends were trimmed by 2 bases and 1 base, with 8 bases remaining between them. In germline, CDR1 is SGHTA, CDR2 FQGTGA. In DNA form, the CDR3 reads TGTGCCAGCAGCTTAGACGGACCGAACACTGAAGCTTTCTTT. Translating gives CASSLDGPNTEAFF.

The CDR3 region is CASSPGLGSGYFTDTQYF. The CDR3 DNA reads as TGTGCCAGCAGTCCGGGACTAGGCAGCGGATACTTCACAGATACGCAGTATTTT. V usage is TRBV27 and J usage is TRBJ2-3, with 8 bases identical to TRBD2. Germline V gives CDR1 MNHEY, CDR2 SMNVEV (reference sequence). After removal of 5 bases from V and 2 bases from J, the junction contained 15 bases not matched to a gene. The CDR3 consists of 18 residues.